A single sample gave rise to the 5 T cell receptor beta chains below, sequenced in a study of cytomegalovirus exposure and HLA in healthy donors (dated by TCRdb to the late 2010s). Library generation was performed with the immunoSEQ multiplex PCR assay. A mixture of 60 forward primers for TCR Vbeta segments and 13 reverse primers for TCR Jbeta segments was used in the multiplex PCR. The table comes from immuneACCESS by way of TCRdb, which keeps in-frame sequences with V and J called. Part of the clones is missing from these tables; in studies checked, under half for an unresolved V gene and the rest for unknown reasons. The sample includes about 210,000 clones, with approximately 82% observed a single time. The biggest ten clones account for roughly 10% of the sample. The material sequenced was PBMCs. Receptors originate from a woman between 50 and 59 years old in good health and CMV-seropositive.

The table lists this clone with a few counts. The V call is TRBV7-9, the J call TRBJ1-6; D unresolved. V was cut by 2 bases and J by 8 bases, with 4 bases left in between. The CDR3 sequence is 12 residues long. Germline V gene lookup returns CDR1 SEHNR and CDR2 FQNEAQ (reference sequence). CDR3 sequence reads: CASSLSDSPLHF. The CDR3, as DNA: TGTGCCAGCAGCTTATCGGATTCACCCCTCCACTTT.

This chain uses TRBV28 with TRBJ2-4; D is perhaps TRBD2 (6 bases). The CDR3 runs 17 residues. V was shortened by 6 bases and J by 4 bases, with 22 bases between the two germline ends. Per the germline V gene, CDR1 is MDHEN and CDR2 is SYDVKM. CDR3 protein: CASSAFARRGLKNIQYF. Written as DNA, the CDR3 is TGTGCCAGCAGCGCTTTCGCACGTCGGGGGTTGAAAAACATTCAGTACTTC.

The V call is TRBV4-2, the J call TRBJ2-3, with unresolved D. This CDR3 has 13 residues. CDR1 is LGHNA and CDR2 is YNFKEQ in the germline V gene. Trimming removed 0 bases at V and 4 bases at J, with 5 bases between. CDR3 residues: CASSQDIADTQYF. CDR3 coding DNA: TGTGCCAGCAGCCAAGATATAGCAGATACGCAGTATTTT.

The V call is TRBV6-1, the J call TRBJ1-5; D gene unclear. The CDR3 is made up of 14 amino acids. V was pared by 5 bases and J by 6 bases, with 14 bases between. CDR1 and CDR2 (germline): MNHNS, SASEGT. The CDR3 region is CASSYSTLGQPQHF. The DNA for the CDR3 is TGTGCCAGCAGTTATTCAACTCTTGGTCAGCCCCAGCATTTT.

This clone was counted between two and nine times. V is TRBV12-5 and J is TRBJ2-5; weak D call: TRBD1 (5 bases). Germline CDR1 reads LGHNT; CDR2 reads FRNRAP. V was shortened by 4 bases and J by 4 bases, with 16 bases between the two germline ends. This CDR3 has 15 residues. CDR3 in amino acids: CASGSFRVWGETQYF. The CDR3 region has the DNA TGTGCTAGTGGTTCCTTCAGGGTATGGGGAGAGACCCAGTACTTC.